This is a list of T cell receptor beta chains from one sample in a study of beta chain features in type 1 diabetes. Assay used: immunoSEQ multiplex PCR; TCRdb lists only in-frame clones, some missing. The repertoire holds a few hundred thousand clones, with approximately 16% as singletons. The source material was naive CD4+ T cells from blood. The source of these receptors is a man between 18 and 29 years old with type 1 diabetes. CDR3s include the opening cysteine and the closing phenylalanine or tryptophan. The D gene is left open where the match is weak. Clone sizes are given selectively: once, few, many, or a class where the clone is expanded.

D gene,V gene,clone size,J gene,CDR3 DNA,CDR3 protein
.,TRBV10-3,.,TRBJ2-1,TGTGCCATCAGTCCTCCCCGTTACGGGAACAGCTCCTACAATGAGCAGTTCTTC,CAISPPRYGNSSYNEQFF
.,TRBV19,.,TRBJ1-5,TGTGCCAGTAGCTCGACAGCTAATCAGCCCCAGCATTTT,CASSSTANQPQHF
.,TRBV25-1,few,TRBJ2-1,TGTGCCAGCAGTGACAGTGGTAACAATGAGCAGTTCTTC,CASSDSGNNEQFF
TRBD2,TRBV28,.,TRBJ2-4,TGTGCCAGCTTCCCTAGCGGGAGTCCCAAAAACATTCAGTACTTC,CASFPSGSPKNIQYF
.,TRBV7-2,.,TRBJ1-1,TGTGCCAGCAGCCTTTATGGCGGGGGAGCTTTCTTT,CASSLYGGGAFF
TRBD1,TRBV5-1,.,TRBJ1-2,TGCGCCAGCAGCGAGCTGGACAGGGTCTATGGCTACACCTTC,CASSELDRVYGYTF
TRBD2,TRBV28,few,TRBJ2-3,TGTGCCAGCAGTTCCCCGGGCGGGGGGAGCACAGATACGCAGTATTTT,CASSSPGGGSTDTQYF
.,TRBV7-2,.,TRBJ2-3,TGTGCCAGCAGCTTCTCTACGGTGGATACGCAGTATTTT,CASSFSTVDTQYF
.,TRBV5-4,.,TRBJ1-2,TGTGCCAGCAGTCTCAGCGCGCCGGGGAGGGGCTATGGCTACACCTTC,CASSLSAPGRGYGYTF
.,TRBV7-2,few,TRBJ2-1,TGTGCCAGCAGCGCAGGGGGGTACAATGAGCAGTTCTTC,CASSAGGYNEQFF
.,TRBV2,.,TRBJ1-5,TGTGCCAGCAGCGAGACAGAAAATCAGCCCCAGCATTTT,CASSETENQPQHF
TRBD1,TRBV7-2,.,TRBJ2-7,TGTGCCAGCAGCCGACAGGGATCTTCCTACGAGCAGTACTTC,CASSRQGSSYEQYF
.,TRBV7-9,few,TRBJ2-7,TGTGCCAGCAGCTTTGCGGGGGCTAACGAGCAGTACTTC,CASSFAGANEQYF
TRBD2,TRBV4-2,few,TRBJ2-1,TGTGCCAGCAGCCAAGAAAGGCTAGCGGGAGTGGCCTACAATGAGCAGTTCTTC,CASSQERLAGVAYNEQFF
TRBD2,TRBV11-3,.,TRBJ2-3,TGTGCCAGCAGCAATCTACTAGCGGGACGCACAGATACGCAGTATTTT,CASSNLLAGRTDTQYF
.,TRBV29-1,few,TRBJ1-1,TGCAGCGTGAGGGGGAGAGTAAGGTATGGCACTGAAGCTTTCTTT,CSVRGRVRYGTEAFF
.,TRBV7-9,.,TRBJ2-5,TGTGCCAGCAGCTTCCCGGGAGTCTCTCTGGAGACCCAGTACTTC,CASSFPGVSLETQYF